The clone carrying this T cell receptor (beta chain) came up once. Its antigen is currently unknown. This specimen comes from a study of T cell responses to AZD1222 COVID-19 vaccine. Overall study results and limits: Repertoire sampling occurred only after the peak T cell response. Just a handful of AZD1222 recipients were seropositive at baseline.

Doses given second, at about 4 or about 12 weeks, were pooled. Sequenced by immunoSEQ multiplex PCR; TCRdb stores in-frame clones only, minus some. The repertoire includes some 120,000 clones, roughly 82% of them detected once, and about 27% sits in the top ten. The germline gives CDR1 SGDLS, CDR2 YYNGEE. The V segment lost 3 bases and the J segment 4 bases; nucleotides outside the gene matches: 5. The CDR3 length is 15 residues. Specimen: peripheral blood, collected 28 days after the second AZD1222 dose. The clonotype originates from an adult who received the AZD1222 COVID-19 vaccine. The chain has TRBV9 and TRBJ2-1; 9 nucleotides align to TRBD2. CDR3 sequence reads: CASSETSGLYNEQFF. For the CDR3, the DNA is TGTGCCAGCAGCGAGACTAGCGGACTGTACAATGAGCAGTTCTTC.